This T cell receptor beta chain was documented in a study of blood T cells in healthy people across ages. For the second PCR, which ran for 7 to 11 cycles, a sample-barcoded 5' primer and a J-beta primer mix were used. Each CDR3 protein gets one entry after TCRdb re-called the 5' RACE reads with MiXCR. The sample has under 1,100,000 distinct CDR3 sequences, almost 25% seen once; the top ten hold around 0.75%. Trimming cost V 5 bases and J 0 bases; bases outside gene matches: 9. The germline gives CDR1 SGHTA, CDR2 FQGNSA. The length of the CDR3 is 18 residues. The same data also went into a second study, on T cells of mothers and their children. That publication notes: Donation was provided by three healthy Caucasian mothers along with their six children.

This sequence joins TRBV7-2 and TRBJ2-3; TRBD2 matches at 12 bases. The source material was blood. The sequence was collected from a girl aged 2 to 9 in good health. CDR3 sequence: CASSLILGTSGSTDTQYF. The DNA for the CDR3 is TGTGCCAGCAGCCTTATTTTAGGGACTAGCGGGAGCACAGATACGCAGTATTTT.